This is a list of T cell receptor beta chains from one sample in a study of identical twins. TCRdb re-analysed the 5' RACE reads in MiXCR, keeping a single row per CDR3 protein. The sample shows some 730,000 distinct CDR3 sequences, 15% to 20% of them seen only once. These same data were also listed under a study on T cells expressing NK-cell markers.

The source material was PBMCs. The receptors were sampled from a woman in her late teens or twenties in good health. Each CDR3 is given with its conserved first and last residue. A D gene is named only where the DNA matches it firmly. A row's size may be missing; if present it is once, few, many or a size class.

v_call,j_call,d_call,clone_size,cdr3_aa,cdr3_nt
TRBV5-1,TRBJ1-1,TRBD1,few,CASSVRTGNTEAFF,TGCGCCAGCAGCGTGAGGACAGGGAACACTGAAGCTTTCTTT
TRBV24-1,TRBJ1-2,TRBD1,-,CATRIPTRTGRRGYTF,TGTGCCACCAGAATACCCACCCGGACAGGGAGAAGAGGCTACACCTTC
TRBV6-6,TRBJ2-1,-,-,CASSAEGGEQFF,TGTGCCAGCAGTGCGGAGGGGGGTGAGCAGTTCTTC
TRBV7-6,TRBJ2-3,TRBD2,-,CASSLGLAVGQDTQYF,TGTGCCAGCAGCTTGGGACTAGCGGTTGGGCAAGATACGCAGTATTTT
TRBV10-3,TRBJ2-1,TRBD2,-,CAISPGGLAGAEQFF,TGTGCCATCAGCCCCGGTGGACTAGCGGGGGCTGAGCAGTTCTTC
TRBV12-3/TRBV12-4,TRBJ1-2,-,-,CASTSGVRGYTF,TGTGCCAGCACCTCGGGGGTACGGGGCTACACCTTC
TRBV20-1,TRBJ1-4,-,few,CSAPGQALNEKLFF,TGCAGTGCCCCGGGGCAGGCCCTCAATGAAAAACTGTTTTTT
TRBV6-5,TRBJ2-7,-,-,CASSYGRFSYEQYF,TGTGCCAGCAGTTACGGCAGGTTTTCCTACGAGCAGTACTTC
TRBV6-2/TRBV6-3,TRBJ2-7,-,many,CASSYSTGRYEQYF,TGTGCCAGCAGTTACTCGACGGGGCGCTACGAGCAGTACTTC
TRBV20-1,TRBJ2-5,-,few,CSAPVGAEETQYF,TGCAGTGCTCCTGTGGGGGCCGAAGAGACCCAGTACTTC
TRBV12-3/TRBV12-4,TRBJ1-2,-,-,CASSLALDYGYTF,TGTGCCAGCAGTTTAGCGCTGGACTATGGCTACACCTTC
TRBV29-1,TRBJ2-1,-,-,CSVNTPPQFF,TGCAGCGTCAACACGCCGCCGCAGTTCTTC
TRBV7-9,TRBJ1-2,-,few,CASRATAGKDYGYTF,TGTGCCAGCAGAGCCACAGCCGGCAAGGACTATGGCTACACCTTC
TRBV6-1,TRBJ2-1,-,-,CASAIADSYNEQFF,TGTGCCAGCGCGATAGCGGATAGCTACAATGAGCAGTTCTTC
TRBV29-1,TRBJ2-5,TRBD1,-,CSVDEDRAETQYF,TGCAGCGTTGATGAGGACAGGGCAGAGACCCAGTACTTC
TRBV29-1,TRBJ1-1,-,-,CSVDSGEDTEAFF,TGCAGCGTTGATTCGGGGGAGGACACTGAAGCTTTCTTT